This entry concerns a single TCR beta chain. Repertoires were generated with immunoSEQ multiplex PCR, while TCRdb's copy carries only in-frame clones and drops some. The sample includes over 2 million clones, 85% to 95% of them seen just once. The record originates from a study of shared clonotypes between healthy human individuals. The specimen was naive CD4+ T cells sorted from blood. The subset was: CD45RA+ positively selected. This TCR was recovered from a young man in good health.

The CDR3 sequence is CSVEDRGGIAKNIQYF. Written as DNA, the CDR3 is TGCAGCGTTGAAGACCGGGGGGGGATTGCCAAAAACATTCAGTACTTC. The chain recombines TRBV29-1 with TRBJ2-4, with 8 bases identical to TRBD2. The germline gives CDR1 SQVTM, CDR2 ANQGSEA. J was trimmed by 1 base and V by 0 bases; bases with no gene match: 5. The CDR3 has 16 amino acids.